In this sample, the clone carrying this T cell receptor beta chain turned up once. The starting material, graft tissue, was processed to release intraepithelial and lamina propria lymphocytes. Looked up from germline, CDR1 is SGHRS and CDR2 is YFSETQ. The length of the CDR3 is 16 residues. The V end lost 4 bases, the J end lost 4 bases, and 21 bases lay between the germline ends. The data derive from a study of graft-versus-host responses after intestinal transplantation. Study information: Anti-thymocyte globulin was used for induction in all recipients, who then took tacrolimus and steroids for approximately three years.

The method was immunoSEQ multiplex PCR; TCRdb's version includes in-frame clones alone and lacks a portion of them. The table includes tens of thousands of clones, 87% detected once. Specimen: ileum tissue, collected more than 200 days after intestinal transplant. The TCR originated in a human patient who received an intestinal transplant, so some T cells may come from the graft donor. The V and J genes are TRBV5-1 and TRBJ2-7; D is perhaps TRBD1 (6 bases). The CDR3 nucleotides are TGCGCCAGCAGCGCAGGGGTTGGGGCTAGGGGATACGAGCAGTACTTC. Translation gives CASSAGVGARGYEQYF.